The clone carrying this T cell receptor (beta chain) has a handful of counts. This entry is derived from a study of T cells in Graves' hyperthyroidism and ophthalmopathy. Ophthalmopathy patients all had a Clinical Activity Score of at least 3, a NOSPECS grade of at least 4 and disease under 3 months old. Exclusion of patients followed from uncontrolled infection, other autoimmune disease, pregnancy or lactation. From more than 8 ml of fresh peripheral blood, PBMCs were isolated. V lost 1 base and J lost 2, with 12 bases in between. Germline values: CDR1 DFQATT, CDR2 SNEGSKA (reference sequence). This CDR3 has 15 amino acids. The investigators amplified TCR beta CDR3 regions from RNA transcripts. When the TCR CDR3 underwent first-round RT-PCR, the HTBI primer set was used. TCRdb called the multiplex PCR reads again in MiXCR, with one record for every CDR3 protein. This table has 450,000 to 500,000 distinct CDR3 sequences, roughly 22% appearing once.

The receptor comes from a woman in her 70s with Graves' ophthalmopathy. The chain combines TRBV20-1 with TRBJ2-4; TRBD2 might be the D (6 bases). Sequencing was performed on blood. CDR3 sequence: CSARGREFSKNIQYF. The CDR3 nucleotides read TGCAGTGCTAGAGGTCGGGAGTTCTCCAAAAACATTCAGTACTTC.